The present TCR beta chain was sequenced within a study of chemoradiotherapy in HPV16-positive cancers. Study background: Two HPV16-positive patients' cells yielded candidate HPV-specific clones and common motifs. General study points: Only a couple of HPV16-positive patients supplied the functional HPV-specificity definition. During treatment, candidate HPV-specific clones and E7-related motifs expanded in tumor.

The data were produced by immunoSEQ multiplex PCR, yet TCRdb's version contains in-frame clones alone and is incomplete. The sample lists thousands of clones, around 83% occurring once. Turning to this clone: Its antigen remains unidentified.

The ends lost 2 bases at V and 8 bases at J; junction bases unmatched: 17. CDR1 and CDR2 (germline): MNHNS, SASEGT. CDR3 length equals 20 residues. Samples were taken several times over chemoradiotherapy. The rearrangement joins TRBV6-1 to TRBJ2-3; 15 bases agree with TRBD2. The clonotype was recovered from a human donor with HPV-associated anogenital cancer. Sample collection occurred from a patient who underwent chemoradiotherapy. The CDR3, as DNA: TGTGCCAGCAGTGAATTTCCCCGACGGACTAGCGGGGGGGCCGGGGTTACGCAGTATTTT. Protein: CASSEFPRRTSGGAGVTQYF.